This TCR beta chain stems from a study of T-cell memory formation after mild COVID-19. Study-wide results and caveats: Detection of some responders pre-infection suggested pre-existing cross-reactive memory T cells participated.

TCRdb reprocessed the 5' RACE reads with MiXCR, giving one entry per CDR3 protein. The sample carries around 320,000 distinct CDR3 sequences, roughly a fifth recorded once. The V and J ends lost 6 bases and 2 bases, in that order; junction bases with no gene match: 6. Per germline, CDR1 DFQATT and CDR2 SNEGSKA (reference sequence). The CDR3 loop spans 14 amino acids. This clonotype came up a few times. No antigen is known for it. The specimen was PBMCs or a T cell subset sorted from them (not recorded which). The clonotype comes from a man between 18 and 35 years old who had mild COVID-19 (a few samples of this study predate the infection). Cell type and time point are not known. V is TRBV20-1 and J is TRBJ1-5; 8 positions agree with TRBD1. CDR3 sequence reads: CSATDRAGNQPQHF. The CDR3 DNA reads as TGCAGTGCGACGGACAGGGCTGGCAATCAGCCCCAGCATTTT.